This T cell receptor (beta chain) was sequenced in a study of CXCR3-negative and CXCR3-positive naive CD8 T cells. Carrying UMI labels, the TRB cDNA libraries were prepared through 5' RACE. TCRdb re-called the 5' RACE reads; one entry per CDR3 protein, DNA not given. Its table lists about 150,000 distinct CDR3 sequences. In the case of this clonotype: What it recognizes is unknown.

The study, taken as a whole, reports: TRB CDR3s were more hydrophobic in CXCR3-positive than in CXCR3-negative naive cells.

Germline V lookup: CDR1 SQVTM, CDR2 ANQGSEA. The CDR3 consists of 13 residues. This sequence joins TRBV29-1 and TRBJ2-2; TCRdb's D call, TRBD1, is unchecked because there is no DNA. Sample: naive CXCR3+ CD8+ T cells from blood. Subset here: CD45RO-CCR7+CD27+CD95- naive CD8+ T cells expressing CXCR3 (TNR3+). This clonotype originated in a human donor in good health. Some clones in this sample may be carry-over from other donors' samples. This CDR3 reads CSVTGANTGELFF.